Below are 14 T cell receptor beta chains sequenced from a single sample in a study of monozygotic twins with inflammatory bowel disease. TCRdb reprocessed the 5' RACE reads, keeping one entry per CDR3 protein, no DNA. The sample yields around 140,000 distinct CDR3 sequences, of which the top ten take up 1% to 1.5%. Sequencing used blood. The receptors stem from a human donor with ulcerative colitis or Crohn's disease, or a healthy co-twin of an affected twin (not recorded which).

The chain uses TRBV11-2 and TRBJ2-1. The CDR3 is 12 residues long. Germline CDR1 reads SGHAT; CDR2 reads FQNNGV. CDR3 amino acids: CASSPTRSEQFF.

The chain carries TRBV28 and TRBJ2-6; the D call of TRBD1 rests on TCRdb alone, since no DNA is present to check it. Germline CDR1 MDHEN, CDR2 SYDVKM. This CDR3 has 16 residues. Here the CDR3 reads CASRQPGGVGANVLTF.

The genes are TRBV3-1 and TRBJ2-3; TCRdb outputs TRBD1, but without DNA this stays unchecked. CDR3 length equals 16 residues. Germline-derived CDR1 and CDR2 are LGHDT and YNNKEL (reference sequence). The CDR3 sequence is CASSQAAPAVTDTQYF.

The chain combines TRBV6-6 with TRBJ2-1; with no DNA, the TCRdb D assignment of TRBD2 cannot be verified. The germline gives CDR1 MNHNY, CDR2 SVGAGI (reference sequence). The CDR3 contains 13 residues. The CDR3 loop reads CASTAGLGIEQFF.

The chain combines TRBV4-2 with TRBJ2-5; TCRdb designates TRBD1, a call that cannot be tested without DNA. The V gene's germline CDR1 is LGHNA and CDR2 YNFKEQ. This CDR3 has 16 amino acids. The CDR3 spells CASSQRGYDHQETQYF.

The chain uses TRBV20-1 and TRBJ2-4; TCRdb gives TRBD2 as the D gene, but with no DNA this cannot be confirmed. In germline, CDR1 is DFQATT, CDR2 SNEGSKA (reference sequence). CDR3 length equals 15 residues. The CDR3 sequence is CSAFRASGAKNIQYF.

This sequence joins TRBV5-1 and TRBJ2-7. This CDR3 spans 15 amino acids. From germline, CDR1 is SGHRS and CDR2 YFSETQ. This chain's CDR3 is CASSLGGFFSYEQYF.

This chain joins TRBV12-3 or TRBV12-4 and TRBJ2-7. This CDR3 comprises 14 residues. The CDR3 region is CASSPKPGSYEQYF.

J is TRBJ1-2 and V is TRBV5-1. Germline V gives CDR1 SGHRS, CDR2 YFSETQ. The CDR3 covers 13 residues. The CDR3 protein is CASSLEMVAGYTF.

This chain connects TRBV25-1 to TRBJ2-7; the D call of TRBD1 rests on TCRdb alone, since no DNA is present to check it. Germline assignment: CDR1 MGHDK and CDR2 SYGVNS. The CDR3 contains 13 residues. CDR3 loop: CASRGTVSYEQYF.

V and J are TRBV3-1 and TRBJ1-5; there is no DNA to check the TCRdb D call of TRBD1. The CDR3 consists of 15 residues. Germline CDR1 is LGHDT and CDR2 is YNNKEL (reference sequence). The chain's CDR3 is CASSQFTGNNQPQHF.

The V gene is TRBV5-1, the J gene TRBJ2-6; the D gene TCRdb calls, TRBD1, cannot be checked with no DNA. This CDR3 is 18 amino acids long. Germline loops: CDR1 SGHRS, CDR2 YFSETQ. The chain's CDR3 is CASSLAGTGRLGANVLTF.

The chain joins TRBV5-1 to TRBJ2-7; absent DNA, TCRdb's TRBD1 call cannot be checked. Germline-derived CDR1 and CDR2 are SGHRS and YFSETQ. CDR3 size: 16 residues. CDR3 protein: CASSLVGTGPPYEQYF.

The CDR3 protein is CASSLVAHLLYEQYF. V usage is TRBV7-8 and J usage is TRBJ2-7; checking the TCRdb D call of TRBD2 is not possible without DNA. The CDR3 loop spans 15 amino acids. From germline, CDR1 is SGHVS and CDR2 FQNEAQ. The full variable domain, with the rest looked up from reference TRBV7-8 and TRBJ2-7, is GAGVSQSPRYKVAKRGQDVALRCDPISGHVSLFWYQQALGQGPEFLTYFQNEAQLDKSGLPSDRFFAERPEGSVSTLKIQRTQQEDSAVYLCASSLVAHLLYEQYFGPGTRLTVT.